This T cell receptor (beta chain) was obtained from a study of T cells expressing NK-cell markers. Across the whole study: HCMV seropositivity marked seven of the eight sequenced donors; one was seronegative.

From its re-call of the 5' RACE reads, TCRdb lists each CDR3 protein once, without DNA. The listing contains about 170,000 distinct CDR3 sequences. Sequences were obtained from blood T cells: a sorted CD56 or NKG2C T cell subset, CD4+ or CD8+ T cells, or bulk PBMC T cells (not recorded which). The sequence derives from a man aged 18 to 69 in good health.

CDR3 residues: CASSERGGPSTDTQYF. The rearrangement links TRBV12-3 or TRBV12-4 to TRBJ2-3; the TRBD2 assignment by TCRdb is unverifiable without DNA. The CDR3 sequence is 16 residues long.